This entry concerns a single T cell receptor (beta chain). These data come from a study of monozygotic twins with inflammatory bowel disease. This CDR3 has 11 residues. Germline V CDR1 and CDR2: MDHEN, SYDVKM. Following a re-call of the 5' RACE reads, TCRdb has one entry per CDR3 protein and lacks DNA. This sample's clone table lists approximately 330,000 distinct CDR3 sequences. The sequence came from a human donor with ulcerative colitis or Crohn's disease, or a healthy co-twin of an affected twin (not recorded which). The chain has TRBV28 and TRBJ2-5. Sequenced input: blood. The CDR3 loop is CASRTKETQYF.